What follows are 22 T cell receptor beta chains derived from one specimen sequenced in a study of cytomegalovirus exposure and HLA in healthy donors. Method: immunoSEQ multiplex PCR; TCRdb's copy keeps in-frame clones and lacks some. The sample lists 110,000 to 150,000 clones, just over 85% seen once, with 6.5% to 8.5% in the top ten. Source material: PBMCs. Source of these receptors: a young woman in good health and CMV-seropositive.

This chain links TRBV19 with TRBJ1-3, with D uncertain. CDR3 length: 11 amino acids. CDR1 is LNHDA, CDR2 SQIVND, per germline (reference sequence). Trimming removed 5 bases at V and 8 bases at J, with 7 bases between. CDR3 loop: CASSSGYTIYF. The CDR3 DNA follows: TGTGCCAGTAGTTCCGGGTACACCATATATTTT.

The chain joins TRBV6-6 to TRBJ1-6; D ambiguous. The CDR3 is 16 residues long. Per the germline V gene, CDR1 is MNHNY and CDR2 is SVGAGI (reference sequence). The V and J ends lost 5 bases and 0 bases respectively, with 11 bases between them. The CDR3 DNA follows: TGTGCCAGCAGTCTACTACCTGGCTCCTATAATTCACCCCTCCACTTT. Its translation is CASSLLPGSYNSPLHF.

V is TRBV7-2 and J is TRBJ2-3, with 12 bases that match TRBD2. CDR1 and CDR2 from the germline V gene are SGHTA and FQGNSA. The CDR3 loop spans 15 amino acids. V was pared by 3 bases and J by 8 bases, with 6 bases of the junction left unmatched. This chain's CDR3 is CASSFSSGGAPTQYF. DNA for the CDR3: TGTGCCAGCAGCTTCTCTAGCGGGGGGGCCCCTACGCAGTATTTT.

The rearrangement uses TRBV7-3 and TRBJ2-1, with D perhaps TRBD1 (5 bases). This CDR3 has 15 residues. Germline CDR1 SGHTA, CDR2 FQGTGA. Deletions cut 5 bases from V and 2 bases from J, with 13 bases between. DNA for the CDR3: TGTGCCAGCAGCCGTGCAGGGCCAGCCTACAATGAGCAGTTCTTC. Translated: CASSRAGPAYNEQFF.

The genes are TRBV28 and TRBJ1-1, with D uncertain. Germline assignment: CDR1 MDHEN and CDR2 SYDVKM. V dropped 5 bases and J dropped 1 base, with 8 bases sitting between them. This CDR3 spans 13 amino acids. The DNA of the CDR3 is TGTGCCAGCAGTCGGGTGCCGAACACTGAAGCTTTCTTT. Translating gives CASSRVPNTEAFF.

The chain joins TRBV4-3 to TRBJ1-2; TRBD1 aligns across 8 bases. V trimming: 0 bases; J trimming: 7 bases; junction bases outside the gene matches: 10. The CDR3 covers 16 residues. Germline V gene lookup returns CDR1 LGHNA and CDR2 YSLEER. This CDR3 is CASSQEPQGQGGGYTF. For the CDR3, the DNA is TGCGCCAGCAGCCAAGAACCCCAAGGACAGGGAGGTGGCTACACCTTC.

The chain carries TRBV9 and TRBJ2-3; 7 bases line up with TRBD2. CDR1 SGDLS and CDR2 YYNGEE come from the germline V gene. Trimming at V came to 0 bases and at J to 0 bases, leaving 4 bases not matched to a gene. The CDR3 has 16 amino acids. CDR3 coding DNA: TGTGCCAGCAGCGTAGGAGCGGGGCCTAGCACAGATACGCAGTATTTT. Its translation: CASSVGAGPSTDTQYF. Variable domain in full (rest from reference TRBV9 and TRBJ2-3): DSGVTQTPKHLITATGQRVTLRCSPRSGDLSVYWYQQSLDQGLQFLIQYYNGEERAKGNILERFSAQQFPDLHSELNLSSLELGDSALYFCASSVGAGPSTDTQYFGPGTRLTVL.

The J gene is TRBJ1-5, the V gene TRBV18; D is uncertain. The V gene's germline CDR1 is KGHSH and CDR2 LQKENI. V was trimmed by 3 bases and J by 0 bases, leaving 3 bases between them. CDR3 length equals 13 residues. The CDR3 sequence: CASSPASNQPQHF. Written as DNA, the CDR3 is TGTGCCAGCTCACCGGCTAGCAATCAGCCCCAGCATTTT.

V is TRBV14 and J is TRBJ1-3; D unclear. The length of the CDR3 is 18 residues. Trimming stripped 4 bases from V and 0 bases from J, with 19 bases between. The germline CDR1 and CDR2 sequences are SGHDN and FVKESK. The DNA of the CDR3 is TGTGCCAGCAGCCCCTACGATTTTGGAGGGTACTCTGGAAACACCATATATTTT. This encodes CASSPYDFGGYSGNTIYF.

This clone appeared a single time. The V call is TRBV5-1, the J call TRBJ1-1, with D possibly being TRBD1 (6 bases). The germline V and J ends were trimmed by 2 bases and 5 bases, with 13 bases remaining between them. Germline CDR1 SGHRS, CDR2 YFSETQ. This CDR3 comprises 14 residues. The CDR3 is CASSLSGGRTEAFF. CDR3 coding DNA: TGCGCCAGCAGCTTATCGGGGGGCCGGACTGAAGCTTTCTTT.

This clone was recorded at least ten times. The chain uses TRBV6-5 and TRBJ2-1; the D gene is possibly TRBD1 (5 bases). V dropped 5 bases and J dropped 7 bases, with 18 bases sitting between them. Germline CDR1 is MNHEY and CDR2 is SVGAGI. CDR3 length equals 15 residues. The CDR3 here is CASSTQLGRGNEQFF. The CDR3 nucleotides are TGTGCCAGCAGTACACAGTTGGGGCGCGGAAATGAGCAGTTCTTC.

The CDR3 spells CASSLATSGGSYEQYF. For the CDR3, the DNA is TGTGCCAGCAGCTTAGCCACTAGCGGTGGTTCCTACGAGCAGTACTTC. The chain employs TRBV11-1 and TRBJ2-7; 8 positions agree with TRBD2. The CDR3 is 16 residues long. After removal of 0 bases from V and 1 base from J, the junction contained 5 bases not matched to a gene. Germline loops: CDR1 SGHAT, CDR2 FQDESV (reference sequence).

The V call is TRBV19, the J call TRBJ1-1; tentative D call: TRBD1 (5 bases). CDR3 size: 12 residues. V was shortened by 8 bases and J by 4 bases, with 11 bases between the two germline ends. The germline V gene has CDR1 LNHDA and CDR2 SQIVND (reference sequence). The CDR3 DNA sequence: TGTGCCAGTGGGAGGGGAGGCACTGAAGCTTTCTTT. Amino acids: CASGRGGTEAFF.

This chain uses TRBV19 with TRBJ2-5, with D unclear. V dropped 1 base and J dropped 5 bases, with 11 bases sitting between them. The CDR3 is made up of 14 amino acids. Per the germline V gene, CDR1 is LNHDA and CDR2 is SQIVND (reference sequence). The CDR3 sequence is CASSIATYGETQYF. The CDR3 DNA reads TGTGCCAGTAGTATAGCAACCTACGGGGAGACCCAGTACTTC.

The chain has TRBV7-2 and TRBJ2-3; 11 positions match TRBD2. The CDR3 sequence is 16 residues long. Unmatched junction bases numbered 8, after V lost 3 bases and J lost 6 bases. Germline CDR1 reads SGHTA; CDR2 reads FQGNSA. For the CDR3, the DNA is TGTGCCAGCAGCTTTCGACTAGCGGGACTCCCCGATACGCAGTATTTT. It translates to CASSFRLAGLPDTQYF.

V usage is TRBV30 and J usage is TRBJ2-5; 7 bases align to TRBD1. The CDR3 is made up of 15 amino acids. CDR1 and CDR2 from the germline V gene are GTSNPN and SVGIG (reference sequence). Trimming removed 1 base from V and 1 base from J; junction bases left unmatched: 6. This CDR3 reads CAWSASTGPQETQYF. The CDR3 DNA reads as TGTGCCTGGAGTGCCTCGACAGGGCCCCAAGAGACCCAGTACTTC. Drawing the rest from reference TRBV30 and TRBJ2-5, the complete variable domain is SQTIHQWPATLVQPVGSPLSLECTVEGTSNPNLYWYRQAAGRGLQLLFYSVGIGQISSEVPQNLSASRPQDRQFILSSKKLLLSDSGFYLCAWSASTGPQETQYFGPGTRLLVL.

The chain recombines TRBV5-1 with TRBJ2-1; perhaps TRBD1 as D (5 bases). The germline V and J ends were trimmed by 0 bases and 7 bases, with 11 bases remaining between them. CDR3 length: 14 amino acids. Germline V CDR1 and CDR2: SGHRS, YFSETQ. The CDR3 sequence: CASSLGGRGNEQFF. CDR3 coding DNA: TGCGCCAGCAGCTTGGGGGGCCGTGGGAATGAGCAGTTCTTC.

This rearrangement joins TRBV29-1 to TRBJ1-5, with D perhaps matching TRBD1 (5 bases). Trimming pared 5 bases from V and 6 bases from J, leaving 17 bases between. The CDR3 covers 14 residues. The germline gives CDR1 SQVTM, CDR2 ANQGSEA. CDR3 coding DNA: TGCAGCGTTTGTGGAGGGGTTGGGAGTCAGCCCCAGCATTTT. Protein product: CSVCGGVGSQPQHF.

A single count supports this clone. This chain uses TRBV10-3 with TRBJ1-2; 11 nucleotides align to TRBD1. Unmatched junction bases numbered 5, after V lost 6 bases and J lost 5 bases. This CDR3 has 14 residues. The germline CDR1 and CDR2 sequences are ENHRY and SYGVKD. CDR3 nucleotide sequence: TGTGCCATCAGGGGGGACAGGGGGGCGTATGGCTACACCTTC. It yields the protein CAIRGDRGAYGYTF.

The gene calls are TRBV5-1 and TRBJ1-5; TRBD1 agrees at 7 bases. The germline CDR1 and CDR2 sequences are SGHRS and YFSETQ. V shed 0 bases and J 1 base; nucleotides not matched to a gene: 1. CDR3 length equals 15 residues. This chain's CDR3 is CASSLEQGSNQPQHF. The DNA of the CDR3 is TGCGCCAGCAGCTTGGAACAGGGGAGCAATCAGCCCCAGCATTTT. The variable domain in full, with the rest retrieved from reference TRBV5-1 and TRBJ1-5, is KAGVTQTPRYLIKTRGQQVTLSCSPISGHRSVSWYQQTPGQGLQFLFEYFSETQRNKGNFPGRFSGRQFSNSRSEMNVSTLELGDSALYLCASSLEQGSNQPQHFGDGTRLSIL.

CDR3 bases: TGTGCCAGCAGACCGCAGGGTCATATCCTTGGAAACACCATATATTTT. It encodes CASRPQGHILGNTIYF. V and J are TRBV7-9 and TRBJ1-3; possible D gene TRBD1, 5 bases. The CDR3 runs to 16 residues. Germline CDR1 SEHNR, CDR2 FQNEAQ (reference sequence). The ends were cut back, 6 bases at V and 3 bases at J, with 18 bases in the middle.

The chain joins TRBV27 to TRBJ1-1; the D gene is possibly TRBD1 (6 bases). Per the germline V gene, CDR1 is MNHEY and CDR2 is SMNVEV (reference sequence). Trimming cost V 5 bases and J 3 bases, with 7 bases left between them. CDR3 length equals 12 residues. The CDR3 region has the DNA TGTGCCAGCAGTAGGGGGTACACTGAAGCTTTCTTT. Protein: CASSRGYTEAFF.